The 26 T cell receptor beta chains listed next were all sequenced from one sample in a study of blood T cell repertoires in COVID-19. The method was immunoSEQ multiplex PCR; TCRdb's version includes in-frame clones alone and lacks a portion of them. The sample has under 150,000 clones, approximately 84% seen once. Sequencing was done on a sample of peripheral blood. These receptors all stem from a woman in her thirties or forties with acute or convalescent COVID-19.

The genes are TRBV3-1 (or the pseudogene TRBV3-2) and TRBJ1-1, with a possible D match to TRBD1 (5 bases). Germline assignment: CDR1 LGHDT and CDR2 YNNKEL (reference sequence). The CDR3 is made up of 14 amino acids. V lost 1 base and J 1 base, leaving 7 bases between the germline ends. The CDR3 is CASSQAGPNTEAFF. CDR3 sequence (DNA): TGTGCCAGCAGCCAAGCAGGGCCGAACACTGAAGCTTTCTTT.

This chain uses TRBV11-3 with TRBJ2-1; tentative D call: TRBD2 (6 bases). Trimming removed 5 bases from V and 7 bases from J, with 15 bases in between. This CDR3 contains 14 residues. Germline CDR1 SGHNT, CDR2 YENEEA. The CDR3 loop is CASSPRDSRNEQFF. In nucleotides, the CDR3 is TGTGCCAGCAGCCCAAGGGACTCCCGAAATGAGCAGTTCTTC.

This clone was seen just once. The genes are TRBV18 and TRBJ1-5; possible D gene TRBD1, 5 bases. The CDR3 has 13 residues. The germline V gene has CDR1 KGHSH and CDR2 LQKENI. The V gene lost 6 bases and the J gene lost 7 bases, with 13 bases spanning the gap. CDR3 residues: CASSTTRDQPQHF. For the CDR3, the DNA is TGTGCCAGCTCCACCACGCGGGACCAGCCCCAGCATTTT.

The DNA of the CDR3 is TGCGCCAGCAGATCCACCACACAGGAGAACACCGGGGAGCTGTTTTTT. Its protein product is CASRSTTQENTGELFF. This chain joins TRBV5-1 and TRBJ2-2; a possible D gene is TRBD1 (5 bases). The V end lost 5 bases, the J end lost 1 base, and 15 bases lay between the germline ends. Germline V gene sequence: CDR1 SGHRS, CDR2 YFSETQ. The CDR3 is 16 amino acids. Full variable domain (remainder filled in from reference TRBV5-1 and TRBJ2-2): KAGVTQTPRYLIKTRGQQVTLSCSPISGHRSVSWYQQTPGQGLQFLFEYFSETQRNKGNFPGRFSGRQFSNSRSEMNVSTLELGDSALYLCASRSTTQENTGELFFGEGSRLTVL.

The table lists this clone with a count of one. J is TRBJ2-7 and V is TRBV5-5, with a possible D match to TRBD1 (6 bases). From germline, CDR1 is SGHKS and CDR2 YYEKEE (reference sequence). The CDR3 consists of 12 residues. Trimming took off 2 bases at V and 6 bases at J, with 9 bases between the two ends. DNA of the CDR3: TGTGCCAGCAGCTTACAGGGTACCGAGCAGTACTTC. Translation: CASSLQGTEQYF.

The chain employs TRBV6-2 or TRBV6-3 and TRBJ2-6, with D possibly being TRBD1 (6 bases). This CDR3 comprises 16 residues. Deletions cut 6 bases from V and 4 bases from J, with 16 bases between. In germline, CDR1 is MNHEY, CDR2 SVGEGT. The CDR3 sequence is CASSHRVRSGANVLTF. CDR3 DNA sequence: TGTGCCAGCAGCCACAGGGTACGGTCCGGGGCCAACGTCCTGACTTTC.

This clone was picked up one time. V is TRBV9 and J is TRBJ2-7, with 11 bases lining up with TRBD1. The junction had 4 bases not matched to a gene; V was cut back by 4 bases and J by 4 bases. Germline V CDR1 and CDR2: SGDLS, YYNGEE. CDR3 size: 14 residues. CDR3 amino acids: CASSIGTGGYEQYF. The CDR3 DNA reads TGTGCCAGCAGCATTGGGACAGGGGGGTACGAGCAGTACTTC.

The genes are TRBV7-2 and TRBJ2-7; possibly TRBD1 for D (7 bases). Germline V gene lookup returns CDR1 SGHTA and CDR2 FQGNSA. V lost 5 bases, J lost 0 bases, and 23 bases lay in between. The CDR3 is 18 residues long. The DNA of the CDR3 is TGTGCCAGCAGCCCCCGTCAGGGGGTGGGAGGAGACTCCTACGAGCAGTACTTC. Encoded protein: CASSPRQGVGGDSYEQYF. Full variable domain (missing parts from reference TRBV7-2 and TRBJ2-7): GAGVSQSPSNKVTEKGKDVELRCDPISGHTALYWYRQSLGQGLEFLIYFQGNSAPDKSGLPSDRFSAERTGGSVSTLTIQRTQQEDSAVYLCASSPRQGVGGDSYEQYFGPGTRLTVT.

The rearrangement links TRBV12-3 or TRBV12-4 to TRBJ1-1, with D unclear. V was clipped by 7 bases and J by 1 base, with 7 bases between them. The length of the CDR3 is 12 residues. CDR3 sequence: CASNRGNTEAFF. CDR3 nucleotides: TGTGCCAGCAACCGGGGGAACACTGAAGCTTTCTTT.

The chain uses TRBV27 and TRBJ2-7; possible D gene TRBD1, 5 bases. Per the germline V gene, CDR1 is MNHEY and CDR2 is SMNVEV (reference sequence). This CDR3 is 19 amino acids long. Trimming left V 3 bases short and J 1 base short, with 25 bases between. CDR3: CASSFSRLYQGETSYEQYF. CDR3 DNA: TGTGCCAGCAGTTTTTCTCGCCTGTATCAGGGTGAGACTTCCTACGAGCAGTACTTC.

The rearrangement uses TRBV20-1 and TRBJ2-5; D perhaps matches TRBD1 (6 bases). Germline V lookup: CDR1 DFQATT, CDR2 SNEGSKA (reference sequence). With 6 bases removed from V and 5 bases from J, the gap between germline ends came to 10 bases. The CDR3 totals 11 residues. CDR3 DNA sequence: TGCAGTGCCAACAGGGCGGAGACCCAGTACTTC. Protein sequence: CSANRAETQYF.

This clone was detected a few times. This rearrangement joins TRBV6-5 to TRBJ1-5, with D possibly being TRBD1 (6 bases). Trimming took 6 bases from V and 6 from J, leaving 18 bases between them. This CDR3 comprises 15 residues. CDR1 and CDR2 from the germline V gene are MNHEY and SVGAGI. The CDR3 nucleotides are TGTGCCAGCAGCCTCTCCAGGACAGTTCCTCAGCCCCAGCATTTT. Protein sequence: CASSLSRTVPQPQHF.

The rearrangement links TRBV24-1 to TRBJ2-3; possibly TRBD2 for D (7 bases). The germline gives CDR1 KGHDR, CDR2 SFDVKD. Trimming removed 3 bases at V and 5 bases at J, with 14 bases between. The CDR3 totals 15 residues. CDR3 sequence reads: CATSDAGGAEDTQYF. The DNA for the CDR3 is TGTGCCACCAGTGATGCTGGGGGGGCGGAAGATACGCAGTATTTT.

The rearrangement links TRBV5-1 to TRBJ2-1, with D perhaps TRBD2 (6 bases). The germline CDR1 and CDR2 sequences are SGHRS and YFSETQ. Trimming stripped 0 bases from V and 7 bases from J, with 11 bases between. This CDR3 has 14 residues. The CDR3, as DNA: TGCGCCAGCAGCTTGGGGGTTGCGGGAAATGAGCAGTTCTTC. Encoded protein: CASSLGVAGNEQFF.

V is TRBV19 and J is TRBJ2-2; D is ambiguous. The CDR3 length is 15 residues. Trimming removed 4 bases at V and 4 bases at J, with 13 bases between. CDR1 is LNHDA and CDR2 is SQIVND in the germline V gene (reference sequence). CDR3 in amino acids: CASSTAADRTGELFF. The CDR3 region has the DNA TGTGCCAGTAGTACCGCGGCCGATCGCACCGGGGAGCTGTTTTTT. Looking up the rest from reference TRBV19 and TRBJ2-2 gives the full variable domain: DGGITQSPKYLFRKEGQNVTLSCEQNLNHDAMYWYRQDPGQGLRLIYYSQIVNDFQKGDIAEGYSVSREKKESFPLTVTSAQKNPTAFYLCASSTAADRTGELFFGEGSRLTVL.

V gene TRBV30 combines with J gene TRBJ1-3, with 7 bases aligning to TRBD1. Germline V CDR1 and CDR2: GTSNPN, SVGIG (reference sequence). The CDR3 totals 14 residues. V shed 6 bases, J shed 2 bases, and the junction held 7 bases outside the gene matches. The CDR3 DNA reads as TGTGCCTGCCGAATGCAGGGGGCTGGAAACACCATATATTTT. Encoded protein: CACRMQGAGNTIYF.

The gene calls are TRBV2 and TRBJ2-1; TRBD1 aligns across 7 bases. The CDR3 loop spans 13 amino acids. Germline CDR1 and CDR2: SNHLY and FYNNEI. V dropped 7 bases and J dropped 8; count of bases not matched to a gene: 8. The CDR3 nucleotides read TGTGCCAGCAAGAACAGGGGTAAGGATGAGCAGTTCTTC. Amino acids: CASKNRGKDEQFF.

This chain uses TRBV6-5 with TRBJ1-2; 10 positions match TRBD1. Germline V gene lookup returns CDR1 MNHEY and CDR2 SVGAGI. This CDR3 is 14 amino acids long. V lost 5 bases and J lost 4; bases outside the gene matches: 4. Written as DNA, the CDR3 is TGTGCCAGCAGTCCGGGACAGGGGACCTATGGCTACACCTTC. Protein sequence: CASSPGQGTYGYTF.

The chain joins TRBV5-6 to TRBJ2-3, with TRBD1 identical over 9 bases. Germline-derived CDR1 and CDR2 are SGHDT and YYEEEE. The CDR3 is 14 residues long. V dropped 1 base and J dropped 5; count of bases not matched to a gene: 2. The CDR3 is CASSLTGGRDTQYF. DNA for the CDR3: TGTGCCAGCAGCTTGACAGGGGGCAGAGATACGCAGTATTTT.

The CDR3 sequence: CASSETGNTEAFF. CDR3 coding DNA: TGTGCCAGCTCTGAGACAGGTAACACTGAAGCTTTCTTT. The V gene is TRBV18, the J gene TRBJ1-1, with D perhaps matching TRBD1 (6 bases). V gave up 6 bases and J gave up 2 bases, with 10 bases separating them. The CDR3 length is 13 residues. Germline-derived CDR1 and CDR2 are KGHSH and LQKENI.

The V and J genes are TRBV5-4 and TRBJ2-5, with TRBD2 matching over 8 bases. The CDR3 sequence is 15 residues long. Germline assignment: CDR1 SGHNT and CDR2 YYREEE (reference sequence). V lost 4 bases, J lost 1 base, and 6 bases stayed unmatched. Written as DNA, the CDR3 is TGTGCCAGCAGCCCGGGGGGGACTACCCAAGAGACCCAGTACTTC. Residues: CASSPGGTTQETQYF.

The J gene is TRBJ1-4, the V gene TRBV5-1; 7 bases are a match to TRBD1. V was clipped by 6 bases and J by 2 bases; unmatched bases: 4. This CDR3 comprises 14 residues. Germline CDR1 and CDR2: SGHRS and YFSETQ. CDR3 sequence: CASNQGDTNEKLFF. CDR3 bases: TGCGCCAGCAACCAGGGGGACACTAATGAAAAACTGTTTTTT.

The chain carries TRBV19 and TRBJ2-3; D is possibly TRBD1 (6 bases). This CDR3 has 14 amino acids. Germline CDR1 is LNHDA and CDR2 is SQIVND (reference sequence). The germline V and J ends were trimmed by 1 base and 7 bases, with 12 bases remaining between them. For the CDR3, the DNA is TGTGCCAGTAGTATAGGCAGGGGCCGTAATACGCAGTATTTT. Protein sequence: CASSIGRGRNTQYF.

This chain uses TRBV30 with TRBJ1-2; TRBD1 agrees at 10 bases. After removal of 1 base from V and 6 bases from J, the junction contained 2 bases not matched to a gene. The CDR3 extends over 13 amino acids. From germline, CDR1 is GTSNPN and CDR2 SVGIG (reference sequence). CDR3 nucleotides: TGTGCCTGGAGTGGGGACAGGGGCAATGGCTACACCTTC. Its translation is CAWSGDRGNGYTF.

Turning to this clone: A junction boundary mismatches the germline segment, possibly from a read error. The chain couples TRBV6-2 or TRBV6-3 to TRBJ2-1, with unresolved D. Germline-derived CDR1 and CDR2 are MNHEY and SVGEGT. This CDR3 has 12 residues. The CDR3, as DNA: TGTGCCAGCAGTTACCCCTACAGTGAGCAGTTCTTC. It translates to CASSYPYSEQFF.

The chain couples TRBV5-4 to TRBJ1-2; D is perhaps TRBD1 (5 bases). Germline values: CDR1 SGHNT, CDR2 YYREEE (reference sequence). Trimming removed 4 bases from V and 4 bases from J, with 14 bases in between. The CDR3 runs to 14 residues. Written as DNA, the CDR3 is TGTGCCAGCAGCACAAAAAGGGGACTCTATGGCTACACCTTC. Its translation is CASSTKRGLYGYTF. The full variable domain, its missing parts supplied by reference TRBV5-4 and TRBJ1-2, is ETGVTQSPTHLIKTRGQQVTLRCSSQSGHNTVSWYQQALGQGPQFIFQYYREEENGRGNFPPRFSGLQFPNYSSELNVNALELDDSALYLCASSTKRGLYGYTFGSGTRLTVV.